This T cell receptor (beta chain) was recovered during a study of identical twins. A template switching step contributed a universal primer site, while unique molecular identifiers were present in the cDNA. TCRdb itself ran the 5' RACE reads through MiXCR, one entry per CDR3 protein. The sample carries hundreds of thousands of distinct CDR3 sequences, around a tenth recorded once. There are 16 residues in the CDR3. The germline CDR1 and CDR2 sequences are LGHNA and YSLEER. The trim removed 4 bases at V and 4 bases at J, leaving 7 bases unmatched. Whole-study findings and limits: Within monozygotic twins, out-of-frame TCR alpha sharing was underestimated by the models. Insertion counts were lower in abundant cord blood beta clonotypes, a trend that memory repertoires did not show.

The sample holds a few counts of this clonotype. The target antigen is unknown. Sample: memory (CD45RO+) T cells sorted from blood. V is TRBV4-3 and J is TRBJ2-2, with 9 bases aligning to TRBD2. This TCR derives from a woman aged 18-29 years in good health. CDR3 residues: CASSPWTSATTGELFF. The CDR3 DNA follows: TGCGCCAGCAGCCCTTGGACTAGCGCTACCACCGGGGAGCTGTTTTTT.